Sequencing of this TCR beta chain was carried out in a study of cytomegalovirus exposure and HLA in healthy donors. Points from the study as a whole: Cytomegalovirus-associated status was assigned to about 170 TCR beta chains.

Concerning this clone: The antigen remains unidentified.

13 Jbeta primers and 60 Vbeta primers were used for the PCR. Profiled with immunoSEQ multiplex PCR; TCRdb holds only in-frame clones, not every one. The repertoire consists of 150,000 to 200,000 clones, with around 75% occurring once and the leading ten covering roughly 1.9%. Germline V gene sequence: CDR1 KGHSH, CDR2 LQKENI. Germline trimming cut 2 bases from V and 6 bases from J; bases unmatched to any gene: 6. The CDR3 extends over 16 amino acids. The chain has TRBV18 and TRBJ2-1; 11 positions agree with TRBD1. Specimen: PBMCs. This clonotype originated in a woman aged 25-40 years in good health and CMV-seronegative. Here the CDR3 DNA reads TGTGCCAGCTCACCAACTCGGACAGGGGGCATCAATGAGCAGTTCTTC. This codes for CASSPTRTGGINEQFF.